Listed below are T cell receptor beta chains from one sample, sequenced in a study of molecular identifiers for immune sequencing clone quantification. Via MiXCR, TCRdb re-called the PCR reads, giving one row per CDR3 protein. This sample yields tens of thousands of distinct CDR3 sequences, of which under 20% are seen a single time; around 0.88% belongs to the top ten. Sequenced material: naive CD8+ T cells from blood, with Jurkat cell RNA spiked in. Receptor source: a human donor in good health. Some libraries in this study had Jurkat cell RNA spiked in. Both conserved end residues are part of each CDR3. D genes are given only for firm matches. The size field is filled for only some rows; it gives once, few, many or a size class.

j_call,v_call,d_call,clone_size,cdr3_aa,cdr3_nt
TRBJ1-5,TRBV4-2,-,few,CASSQGQYSNQPQHF,TGTGCCAGCAGCCAAGGACAGTATAGCAATCAGCCCCAGCATTTT
TRBJ2-1,TRBV27,TRBD2,many,CASSTSGGSDVQFF,TGTGCCAGCAGTACTAGCGGGGGGTCTGATGTGCAGTTCTTC
TRBJ2-2,TRBV6-2/TRBV6-3,-,many,CASSFRDTGELFF,TGTGCCAGCAGTTTCCGGGACACCGGGGAGCTGTTTTTT
TRBJ2-7,TRBV3-1,-,many,CASSHRGSLYEQYF,TGTGCCAGCAGCCACCGAGGGTCGCTTTACGAGCAGTACTTC
TRBJ2-3,TRBV6-2/TRBV6-3,-,few,CASSWTSSPDTQYF,TGTGCCAGCAGCTGGACCTCCTCCCCAGATACGCAGTATTTT
TRBJ1-1,TRBV6-6,-,few,CASAFSRGMNTEAFF,TGTGCCAGCGCATTCAGCAGGGGCATGAACACTGAAGCTTTCTTT
TRBJ1-2,TRBV6-5,TRBD1,many,CASSYTSGGGYTF,TGTGCCAGCAGTTACACTTCAGGGGGAGGCTACACCTTC
TRBJ1-5,TRBV7-2,-,many,CASSRDSNQPQHF,TGTGCCAGCTCCCGGGACAGCAATCAGCCCCAGCATTTT
TRBJ2-7,TRBV4-3,-,-,CASSQDSTRGFPYEQYF,TGCGCCAGCAGCCAGGATTCTACGAGGGGTTTCCCCTACGAGCAGTACTTC
TRBJ1-5,TRBV19,-,many,CASSTGGNQPQHF,TGTGCCAGTAGTACCGGGGGCAATCAGCCCCAGCATTTT
TRBJ1-2,TRBV5-6,-,many,CASSFSNPSNYGYTF,TGTGCCAGCAGCTTCTCGAACCCCTCTAACTATGGCTACACCTTC
TRBJ2-7,TRBV28,TRBD2,few,CASSTPSGGLCEQYF,TGTGCCAGCAGTACCCCTAGCGGGGGACTCTGCGAGCAGTACTTC
TRBJ2-1,TRBV20-1,-,many,CSARPSSYNEQFF,TGCAGTGCCCGCCCGAGCTCCTACAATGAGCAGTTCTTC
TRBJ2-7,TRBV20-1,TRBD1,many,CSAPQGATYEQYF,TGCAGTGCACCGCAGGGGGCCACCTACGAGCAGTACTTC
TRBJ2-7,TRBV28,-,-,CASSLDLGVREQYF,TGTGCCAGCAGTCTCGATCTGGGAGTCAGGGAGCAGTACTTC
TRBJ1-1,TRBV9,-,many,CASTTGGGVNTEAFF,TGTGCCAGCACGACGGGGGGTGGAGTGAACACTGAAGCTTTCTTT
TRBJ2-7,TRBV4-1,-,many,CASSLHSGGTYEQYF,TGCGCCAGCAGCCTCCATTCGGGCGGAACCTACGAGCAGTACTTC
TRBJ2-3,TRBV7-2,TRBD2,many,CASSGLAGGPDTQYF,TGTGCCAGCAGCGGACTAGCGGGGGGGCCGGATACGCAGTATTTT
TRBJ1-1,TRBV27,TRBD1,many,CASRRQGAGNAEAFF,TGTGCCAGCAGAAGACAGGGGGCCGGGAACGCTGAAGCTTTCTTT
TRBJ1-5,TRBV20-1,TRBD1,many,CSALDRASNQPQHF,TGCAGTGCTTTGGACAGGGCGAGCAATCAGCCCCAGCATTTT
TRBJ1-5,TRBV9,-,many,CASSAPGVGGPQHF,TGTGCCAGCAGCGCCCCTGGAGTTGGTGGGCCCCAGCATTTT
TRBJ2-1,TRBV4-1,TRBD1,-,CASSRVRTGGLGNEQFF,TGCGCCAGCAGCCGAGTACGGACAGGGGGTTTGGGGAATGAGCAGTTCTTC
TRBJ2-7,TRBV20-1,TRBD1,many,CSAREGQGAYEQYF,TGCAGTGCTAGAGAAGGACAGGGGGCTTACGAGCAGTACTTC
TRBJ2-3,TRBV7-2,-,medium-sized,CASSIWARDTQYF,TGTGCCAGCAGCATATGGGCCCGAGATACGCAGTATTTT
TRBJ1-5,TRBV20-1,-,many,CSARPGAISNQPQHF,TGCAGTGCTAGGCCGGGGGCCATTAGCAATCAGCCCCAGCATTTT
TRBJ2-1,TRBV5-1,TRBD1,-,CASSMTGGNEQFF,TGCGCCAGCAGCATGACAGGGGGGAATGAGCAGTTCTTC
TRBJ2-1,TRBV19,TRBD2,many,CASGAGVVEQFF,TGTGCCAGTGGGGCGGGAGTAGTTGAGCAGTTCTTC
TRBJ1-6,TRBV6-5,-,many,CASSYMAGPNSPLHF,TGTGCCAGCAGTTACATGGCAGGGCCTAATTCACCCCTCCACTTT
TRBJ2-3,TRBV4-1,TRBD2,-,CASSHFSGDTDTQYF,TGCGCCAGCAGCCATTTTAGCGGGGATACAGATACGCAGTATTTT
TRBJ2-7,TRBV5-5,TRBD2,many,CASSLWGERGEQYF,TGTGCCAGCAGCTTGTGGGGAGAGCGGGGCGAGCAGTACTTC
TRBJ1-1,TRBV6-5,-,many,CASSYYRDAEAFF,TGTGCCAGCAGTTATTACAGGGACGCTGAAGCTTTCTTT
TRBJ2-5,TRBV6-5,TRBD1,many,CASSVAGTGSHGTQYF,TGTGCCAGCAGTGTCGCCGGGACAGGGAGCCACGGGACCCAGTACTTC